This passage covers 15 T cell receptor beta chains from one sample sequenced in a study of cytomegalovirus exposure and HLA in healthy donors. The study ran its PCR with 60 Vbeta and 13 Jbeta primers. This table comes from immunoSEQ multiplex PCR, and its TCRdb copy is limited to in-frame clones, with some not included. The sample carries 150,000 to 200,000 clones, approximately 71% recorded once. Sequenced material: PBMCs. The receptors stem from a male donor in good health and CMV-seronegative.

This clone was seen just once. The rearrangement links TRBV28 to TRBJ1-4; the D gene is possibly TRBD1 (6 bases). V lost 5 bases and J 2 bases, leaving 15 bases between the germline ends. CDR3 length: 16 amino acids. CDR1 is MDHEN and CDR2 is SYDVKM in the germline V gene. The CDR3 spells CASSTPGGGTNEKLFF. CDR3 nucleotides: TGTGCCAGCAGTACCCCGGGAGGGGGGACTAATGAAAAACTGTTTTTT.

DNA for the CDR3: TGCAGCGTTGAAGATGCCGGACTAGCGGGGACAGATACGCAGTATTTT. Amino acid sequence: CSVEDAGLAGTDTQYF. This chain joins TRBV29-1 and TRBJ2-3, with TRBD2 matching 12 bases. V was pared by 0 bases and J by 3 bases, with 4 bases of the junction left unmatched. The CDR3 has 16 amino acids. The germline gives CDR1 SQVTM, CDR2 ANQGSEA.

This clone showed up just a few times. This chain links TRBV6-5 with TRBJ2-7, with D maybe TRBD2 (6 bases). The CDR3 totals 14 residues. V was pared by 7 bases and J by 3 bases, with 16 bases between. CDR1 and CDR2 from the germline V gene are MNHEY and SVGAGI. The CDR3 is CASNPQAGYYEQYF. The CDR3 DNA follows: TGTGCCAGCAATCCACAGGCGGGGTACTACGAGCAGTACTTC.

In its sample, this clone was seen once. The chain carries TRBV6-5 and TRBJ2-1; D not resolved. CDR1 MNHEY and CDR2 SVGAGI come from the germline V gene. The CDR3 has 11 amino acids. V lost 2 bases and J 9 bases, leaving 5 bases between the germline ends. The CDR3 DNA follows: TGTGCCAGCAGTTACGTTCTTGAGCAGTTCTTC. The encoded protein is CASSYVLEQFF.

Note on this clone: The sample contains more than one DNA sequence encoding this CDR3. This chain uses TRBV5-1 with TRBJ2-3; 10 bases line up with TRBD1. The length of the CDR3 is 14 residues. Germline V CDR1 and CDR2: SGHRS, YFSETQ. After removal of 4 bases from V and 6 bases from J, the junction contained 5 bases not matched to a gene. The CDR3 protein is CASSLGQGRDTQYF. DNA of the CDR3: TGCGCCAGCAGCCTGGGACAGGGGAGGGATACGCAGTATTTT. Using reference TRBV5-1 and TRBJ2-3 for the parts outside the CDR3, the full variable domain is KAGVTQTPRYLIKTRGQQVTLSCSPISGHRSVSWYQQTPGQGLQFLFEYFSETQRNKGNFPGRFSGRQFSNSRSEMNVSTLELGDSALYLCASSLGQGRDTQYFGPGTRLTVL.

In its sample, this clone was seen once. The V and J genes are TRBV6-1 and TRBJ2-7; weak D call: TRBD1 (6 bases). Germline lookup yields CDR1 MNHNS and CDR2 SASEGT. The CDR3 covers 14 residues. Trimming stripped 6 bases from V and 2 bases from J, with 14 bases between. The CDR3 nucleotides are TGTGCCAGCAGAGGGGGATACAAAACCTACGAGCAGTACTTC. This codes for CASRGGYKTYEQYF.

The CDR3 coding sequence is TGTGCCAGCAGTTACGTGTCGGGAGATCAGCCCCAGCATTTT. Amino acids: CASSYVSGDQPQHF. This chain links TRBV6-6 with TRBJ1-5; the D is unclear. There are 14 residues in the CDR3. Germline V gene sequence: CDR1 MNHNY, CDR2 SVGAGI (reference sequence). V dropped 2 bases and J dropped 5 bases, with 10 bases sitting between them.

J is TRBJ2-1 and V is TRBV2; maybe TRBD1 (5 bases). The germline CDR1 and CDR2 sequences are SNHLY and FYNNEI. V was cut by 6 bases and J by 8 bases, with 14 bases left in between. The CDR3 has 13 amino acids. Here the CDR3 DNA reads TGTGCCAGCAGCGCCCTAGACAGAGATGAGCAGTTCTTC. Residues: CASSALDRDEQFF.

The V and J genes are TRBV27 and TRBJ2-3; 11 bases match TRBD2. The germline gives CDR1 MNHEY, CDR2 SMNVEV (reference sequence). Losses at the gene ends were 7 bases for V and 4 bases for J; bases not matched to a gene: 7. This CDR3 has 15 residues. CDR3 coding DNA: TGTGCCAGCATGTTAACTAGCGGGAGTGCAGATACGCAGTATTTT. Amino acids: CASMLTSGSADTQYF.

This rearrangement joins TRBV19 to TRBJ1-5; 8 nucleotides agree with TRBD1. The ends lost 10 bases at V and 6 bases at J; junction bases unmatched: 2. CDR1 is LNHDA, CDR2 SQIVND, per germline (reference sequence). The CDR3 spans 11 residues. As DNA, the CDR3 is TGTGCCATCGGACAGGGTCAGCCCCAGCATTTT. Residues: CAIGQGQPQHF. Using reference TRBV19 and TRBJ1-5 for the parts outside the CDR3, the full variable domain is DGGITQSPKYLFRKEGQNVTLSCEQNLNHDAMYWYRQDPGQGLRLIYYSQIVNDFQKGDIAEGYSVSREKKESFPLTVTSAQKNPTAFYLCAIGQGQPQHFGDGTRLSIL.

V usage is TRBV11-2 and J usage is TRBJ2-7; 7 positions agree with TRBD1. The CDR3 is 15 amino acids. The germline V gene encodes CDR1 SGHAT and CDR2 FQNNGV. J was trimmed by 0 bases and V by 5 bases; bases with no gene match: 7. The CDR3 here is CASSQGERSSYEQYF. The CDR3 nucleotides are TGTGCCAGCAGCCAGGGGGAGCGGAGCTCCTACGAGCAGTACTTC. Full variable domain (rest looked up from reference TRBV11-2 and TRBJ2-7): EAGVAQSPRYKIIEKRQSVAFWCNPISGHATLYWYQQILGQGPKLLIQFQNNGVVDDSQLPKDRFSAERLKGVDSTLKIQPAKLEDSAVYLCASSQGERSSYEQYFGPGTRLTVT.

V and J are TRBV7-9 and TRBJ2-1; a weak D match, TRBD2 (7 bases). V lost 3 bases to trimming and J lost 6 bases, with 15 bases between them. CDR3 length: 15 amino acids. The germline CDR1 and CDR2 sequences are SEHNR and FQNEAQ (reference sequence). In DNA, the CDR3 is TGTGCCAGCAGCTTGGGGGGCCGCGGGAGCAATGAGCAGTTCTTC. Amino acids: CASSLGGRGSNEQFF. Supplemented by reference TRBV7-9 and TRBJ2-1, the full variable domain reads DTGVSQNPRHKITKRGQNVTFRCDPISEHNRLYWYRQTLGQGPEFLTYFQNEAQLEKSRLLSDRFSAERPKGSFSTLEIQRTEQGDSAMYLCASSLGGRGSNEQFFGPGTRLTVL.

J is TRBJ2-7 and V is TRBV9; TRBD2 matches at 7 bases. CDR3 length equals 17 residues. V lost 4 bases to trimming and J lost 1 base; unmatched junction nucleotides: 14. Germline-derived CDR1 and CDR2 are SGDLS and YYNGEE. The CDR3 sequence: CASSPLAGDSVSYEQYF. In DNA, the CDR3 is TGTGCCAGCAGCCCCCTGGCGGGAGATAGCGTTTCCTACGAGCAGTACTTC.

This clone has just one count. The rearrangement uses TRBV7-9 and TRBJ2-7; 9 nucleotides align to TRBD2. This CDR3 comprises 14 residues. The V and J ends lost 3 bases and 4 bases, in that order; junction bases with no gene match: 4. Germline-derived CDR1 and CDR2 are SEHNR and FQNEAQ (reference sequence). CDR3 nucleotide sequence: TGTGCCAGCAGCTTGACTAGCGGATCATACGAGCAGTACTTC. Protein: CASSLTSGSYEQYF.

This clone was counted once. The DNA of the CDR3 is TGTGCCAGCAGCTTTTCGGAGGAGACCCAGTACTTC. This encodes CASSFSEETQYF. The V call is TRBV11-2, the J call TRBJ2-5, with D unclear. CDR1 is SGHAT and CDR2 is FQNNGV in the germline V gene. CDR3 length: 12 amino acids. Trimming shortened V by 3 bases and J by 5 bases, and 7 bases separated the two germline ends.